This TCR beta chain was identified during a study of identical twins. Study observations and caveats: Abundant cord blood beta clonotypes carried fewer insertions; memory repertoires showed none. The models systematically underestimated how much out-of-frame TCR alpha was shared in monozygotic twins.

This clonotype showed up many times. The antigen remains unidentified. Template switching introduced a universal primer site, and the cDNA bore unique molecular identifiers. TCRdb redid the calling of the 5' RACE reads with MiXCR, one entry per CDR3 protein. The sample comprises a few hundred thousand distinct CDR3 sequences, roughly 10% of which are singletons, and around 7.1% rests with the top ten. In every case, the donor was a healthy Caucasian. This sample was also put to use in a study of yellow fever vaccine responses in identical twins.

The receptor comes from a woman aged 18-29 years in good health. What was sequenced was CD8+ T cells sorted from blood.

In nucleotides, the CDR3 is TGCGCCAGCAGTGAGACGGGGCAGGGATACTACGAGCAGTACTTC. It yields the protein CASSETGQGYYEQYF. V and J are TRBV10-2 and TRBJ2-7; the D gene could be TRBD1 or TRBD2 (5 bases each). V was shortened by 2 bases and J by 3 bases, with 14 bases between the two germline ends. Germline V gene sequence: CDR1 WSHSY, CDR2 SAAADI. The CDR3 has 15 residues.